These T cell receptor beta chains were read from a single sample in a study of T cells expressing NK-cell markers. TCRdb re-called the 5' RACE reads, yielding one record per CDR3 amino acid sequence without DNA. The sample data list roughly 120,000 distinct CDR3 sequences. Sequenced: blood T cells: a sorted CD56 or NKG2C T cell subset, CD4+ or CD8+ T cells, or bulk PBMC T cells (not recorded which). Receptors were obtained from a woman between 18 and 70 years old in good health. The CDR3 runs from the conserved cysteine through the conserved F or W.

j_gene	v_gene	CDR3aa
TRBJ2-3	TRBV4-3	CASSQDYRRELTDTQYF
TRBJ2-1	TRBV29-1	CSVVSGTSSYNEQFF
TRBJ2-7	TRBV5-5	CASSSMGAQQYF
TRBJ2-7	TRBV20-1	CSATGTYEQYF
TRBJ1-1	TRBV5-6	CASSPDRPPGTEAFF
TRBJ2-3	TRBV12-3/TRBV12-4	CASPLDRGTSTDTQYF
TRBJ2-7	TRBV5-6	CASSPGGSFFEQYF
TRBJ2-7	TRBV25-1	CASSAGTSEIYEQYF
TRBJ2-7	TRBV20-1	CSASYRETYEQYF
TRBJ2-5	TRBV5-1	CASSLVAREETQYF
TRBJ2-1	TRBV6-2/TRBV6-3	CASIGGNEQFF
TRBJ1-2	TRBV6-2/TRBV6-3	CASSITFPTVGYGYTF
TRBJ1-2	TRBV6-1	CASSVGQPYGYTF
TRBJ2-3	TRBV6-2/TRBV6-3	CASSRDVPRGLLSDTQYF